This passage covers 24 T cell receptor beta chains from one sample sequenced in a study of blood T cells in healthy people across ages. Alongside a J-beta primer mix, a sample-barcoded 5' primer served in a second PCR lasting about 7 to 12 cycles. TCRdb re-called the 5' RACE reads through MiXCR, storing one row per CDR3 protein. Seen here are approximately 600,000 distinct CDR3 sequences, approximately 59% observed once, and the top ten hold over 35%. The sample was blood. These receptors were taken from a man aged 55 to 70 in good health.

V and J are TRBV20-1 and TRBJ2-3; TRBD2 agrees at 8 bases. The ends lost 3 bases at V and 6 bases at J; junction bases unmatched: 5. The CDR3 is made up of 13 amino acids. Per germline, CDR1 DFQATT and CDR2 SNEGSKA (reference sequence). CDR3 sequence (DNA): TGCAGTGCTAGGCCGGGGGGGAGGGATACGCAGTATTTT. Translation gives CSARPGGRDTQYF.

This rearrangement joins TRBV5-6 to TRBJ2-7; D unclear. The CDR3 loop spans 15 amino acids. The V and J ends lost 0 bases and 0 bases respectively, with 10 bases between them. The germline V gene encodes CDR1 SGHDT and CDR2 YYEEEE. The CDR3 DNA follows: TGTGCCAGCAGCTTGGACCTCGATGGCTCCTACGAGCAGTACTTC. Translating it yields CASSLDLDGSYEQYF.

A word on this clonotype: The CDR3 end shows no conserved phenylalanine or tryptophan, and so a read error is likely. The chain uses TRBV7-2 and TRBJ1-1; D uncertain. Germline CDR1 and CDR2: SGHTA and FQGNSA. CDR3 length equals 14 residues. Trimming left V 5 bases short and J 1 base short, with 11 bases between. In DNA, the CDR3 is TGTGCCAGCAGCCCGAAGGCCGAGAACACTGAAGCTTTCCTT. Translation: CASSPKAENTEAFL.

The V call is TRBV29-1, the J call TRBJ2-1; D ambiguous. Germline CDR1 is SQVTM and CDR2 is ANQGSEA. V lost 4 bases and J lost 4, with 14 bases in between. The CDR3 is 14 amino acids. The CDR3 nucleotides read TGCAGCGTTGTCCCCGCACCACGATACAATGAGCAGTTCTTC. It translates to CSVVPAPRYNEQFF.

V usage is TRBV7-9 and J usage is TRBJ2-5, with 10 bases matching TRBD1. CDR1 and CDR2 (germline): SEHNR, FQNEAQ (reference sequence). J lost 8 bases, V lost 2 bases, and 8 bases had no gene match. The CDR3 length is 15 residues. The CDR3 reads CASSLRDRGKGTQYF. The CDR3 DNA reads TGTGCCAGCAGCTTACGGGACAGGGGAAAAGGAACCCAGTACTTC.

This clonotype showed up just a few times. The rearrangement uses TRBV27 and TRBJ1-4; D is uncertain. Germline loops: CDR1 MNHEY, CDR2 SMNVEV (reference sequence). This CDR3 has 13 residues. Trimming removed 8 bases at V and 0 bases at J, with 7 bases between. The CDR3 DNA reads as TGTGCCAGCCGGGAGGCAACTAATGAAAAACTGTTTTTT. Translating it yields CASREATNEKLFF. The full variable domain, its missing parts supplied by reference TRBV27 and TRBJ1-4, is EAQVTQNPRYLITVTGKKLTVTCSQNMNHEYMSWYRQDPGLGLRQIYYSMNVEVTDKGDVPEGYKVSRKEKRNFPLILESPSPNQTSLYFCASREATNEKLFFGSGTQLSVL.

This clonotype was seen a few times. The chain employs TRBV3-1 and TRBJ2-7, with D tentatively TRBD2 (6 bases). CDR3 length equals 13 residues. V was trimmed by 0 bases and J by 9 bases, leaving 12 bases between them. Per the germline V gene, CDR1 is LGHDT and CDR2 is YNNKEL (reference sequence). The CDR3 coding sequence is TGTGCCAGCAGCCAAGAAGGAGGGCTGCGGCAGTACTTC. Amino acid sequence: CASSQEGGLRQYF.

This clonotype was counted once. The chain couples TRBV6-1 to TRBJ1-2; D remains unclear. This CDR3 is built from 12 residues. Trimming took off 2 bases at V and 7 bases at J, with 8 bases between the two ends. CDR1 MNHNS and CDR2 SASEGT come from the germline V gene. The CDR3 nucleotides are TGTGCCAGCAGTGAACGGATAGGTGGCTACACCTTC. This encodes CASSERIGGYTF.

The chain carries TRBV25-1 and TRBJ2-4; 8 bases fit TRBD1. Trimming removed 5 bases from V and 2 bases from J; junction bases left unmatched: 8. The CDR3 extends over 16 amino acids. CDR1 and CDR2 from the germline V gene are MGHDK and SYGVNS. The CDR3 loop is CASSPRTGKTKNIQYF. The DNA for the CDR3 is TGTGCCAGCAGTCCCCGGACAGGGAAGACCAAAAACATTCAGTACTTC. Variable domain in full (rest from reference TRBV25-1 and TRBJ2-4): EADIYQTPRYLVIGTGKKITLECSQTMGHDKMYWYQQDPGMELHLIHYSYGVNSTEKGDLSSESTVSRIRTEHFPLTLESARPSHTSQYLCASSPRTGKTKNIQYFGAGTRLSVL.

The chain employs TRBV29-1 and TRBJ2-3; TRBD2 matches at 11 bases. The CDR3 loop spans 16 amino acids. Per the germline V gene, CDR1 is SQVTM and CDR2 is ANQGSEA. V trimming: 0 bases; J trimming: 3 bases; junction bases outside the gene matches: 5. This CDR3 is CSVEDLASGGTDTQYF. The CDR3, as DNA: TGCAGCGTTGAAGATCTGGCTAGCGGGGGGACAGATACGCAGTATTTT.

V gene TRBV12-3 or TRBV12-4 combines with J gene TRBJ2-1; D is uncertain. The V end was cut by 6 bases, the J end by 3 bases, with 15 bases between. The CDR3 has 15 residues. The CDR3 bases are TGTGCCAGCAGAATCTCCTCCGGTAACTACAATGAGCAGTTCTTC. This codes for CASRISSGNYNEQFF.

V gene TRBV12-3 or TRBV12-4 combines with J gene TRBJ2-1; D remains ambiguous. This CDR3 is 15 amino acids long. V was trimmed by 3 bases and J by 8 bases, leaving 17 bases between them. CDR3 DNA: TGTGCCAGCAGTTTCCTCGACACCATATTCGATGAGCAGTTCTTC. Protein sequence: CASSFLDTIFDEQFF.

The chain recombines TRBV5-1 with TRBJ1-2, with D possibly being TRBD1 (5 bases). Trimming stripped 0 bases from V and 4 bases from J, with 13 bases between. Germline loops: CDR1 SGHRS, CDR2 YFSETQ. This CDR3 has 15 amino acids. The CDR3 protein is CASSLAPGTSYGYTF. In DNA form, the CDR3 reads TGCGCCAGCAGCTTGGCACCAGGGACTTCCTATGGCTACACCTTC.

In nucleotides, the CDR3 is TGCAGTGCATCCGACCCACTAAGGGCCAACGTCCTGACTTTC. This codes for CSASDPLRANVLTF. This chain uses TRBV20-1 with TRBJ2-6; D not certain. CDR1 and CDR2 from the germline V gene are DFQATT and SNEGSKA (reference sequence). V gave up 6 bases and J gave up 5 bases, with 14 bases separating them. The CDR3 spans 14 residues.

This clonotype was detected a few times. The rearrangement uses TRBV2 and TRBJ2-7; the match to TRBD1 covers 9 bases. With V trimmed by 2 bases and J by 2 bases, 10 bases remained unmatched. Germline values: CDR1 SNHLY, CDR2 FYNNEI. The CDR3 is made up of 17 amino acids. CDR3 coding DNA: TGTGCCAGCAGTGAAATGGGGACAGGGACCTTCACCTACGAGCAGTACTTC. Protein: CASSEMGTGTFTYEQYF.

The chain uses TRBV4-1 and TRBJ2-7; D gene uncertain. CDR3 length equals 15 residues. CDR1 and CDR2 from the germline V gene are MGHRA and YSYEKL. Trimming left V 0 bases short and J 1 base short, with 10 bases between. CDR3 loop: CASSQDPAESYEQYF. CDR3 bases: TGCGCCAGCAGCCAAGATCCCGCGGAATCCTACGAGCAGTACTTC.

V and J are TRBV20-1 and TRBJ2-1, with 9 bases aligning to TRBD2. Germline V gene data show CDR1 as DFQATT and CDR2 as SNEGSKA (reference sequence). V lost 8 bases to trimming and J lost 7 bases; unmatched junction nucleotides: 12. The CDR3 is made up of 14 amino acids. CDR3 sequence reads: CSTTRTSGQNEQFF. CDR3 DNA sequence: TGCAGTACCACCCGCACTAGCGGGCAGAATGAGCAGTTCTTC.

The CDR3 reads CATSGMNTEAFF. The CDR3 nucleotides are TGTGCCACCAGTGGTATGAACACTGAAGCTTTCTTT. The V gene is TRBV24-1, the J gene TRBJ1-1; no clear D. Germline values: CDR1 KGHDR, CDR2 SFDVKD. The V and J ends lost 5 bases and 0 bases respectively, with 3 bases between them. The CDR3 totals 12 residues.

The chain joins TRBV21-1 to TRBJ1-1. TRBV21-1 is designated a pseudogene. This CDR3 has 18 residues. The CDR3 DNA sequence: TGTGCCAGCAGCAAAGAACCTCCCCTCTTGACAGAGAACACTGAAGCTTTCTTT. Translation gives CASSKEPPLLTENTEAFF.

This rearrangement joins TRBV7-2 to TRBJ2-7; D may be TRBD2 (6 bases). The germline gives CDR1 SGHTA, CDR2 FQGNSA. V lost 2 bases, J lost 3 bases, and 14 bases lay in between. The CDR3 extends over 15 amino acids. The CDR3 reads CASSLQASVGYEQYF. CDR3 nucleotides: TGTGCCAGCAGCTTACAGGCTAGCGTGGGCTACGAGCAGTACTTC. Together with reference TRBV7-2 and TRBJ2-7, the CDR3 gives the full variable domain: GAGVSQSPSNKVTEKGKDVELRCDPISGHTALYWYRQSLGQGLEFLIYFQGNSAPDKSGLPSDRFSAERTGGSVSTLTIQRTQQEDSAVYLCASSLQASVGYEQYFGPGTRLTVT.

This chain uses TRBV24-1 with TRBJ2-1, with D tentatively TRBD1 or TRBD2 (5 bases each). V was cut by 5 bases and J by 8 bases, with 18 bases left in between. This CDR3 spans 15 amino acids. CDR1 and CDR2 from the germline V gene are KGHDR and SFDVKD. The CDR3 bases are TGTGCCACCAGTGGTTCGGGGCTCGGCCCGGATGAGCAGTTCTTC. Its translation is CATSGSGLGPDEQFF.

The V gene is TRBV10-3, the J gene TRBJ2-7; 9 bases agree with TRBD2. Germline V lookup: CDR1 ENHRY, CDR2 SYGVKD. The CDR3 sequence is 15 residues long. The junction had 8 bases not matched to a gene; V was cut back by 4 bases and J by 4 bases. The CDR3 spells CAISGVSSGSYEQYF. The CDR3, as DNA: TGTGCCATCAGTGGGGTTAGTAGCGGGAGTTACGAGCAGTACTTC.

The V gene is TRBV2, the J gene TRBJ2-2; the match to TRBD1 covers 11 bases. This CDR3 has 15 residues. Germline assignment: CDR1 SNHLY and CDR2 FYNNEI. Unmatched junction bases numbered 6, after V lost 7 bases and J lost 5 bases. CDR3 in DNA: TGTGCCAGCACTACGGACAGGGGGCGAACCGGGGAGCTGTTTTTT. Protein sequence: CASTTDRGRTGELFF.

This clonotype came up a few times. The chain uses TRBV29-1 and TRBJ2-5; D remains unclear. The ends were cut back, 7 bases at V and 2 bases at J, with 5 bases in the middle. Germline V CDR1 and CDR2: SQVTM, ANQGSEA. The length of the CDR3 is 10 residues. The CDR3 is CSGRQETQYF. CDR3 DNA: TGCAGCGGCCGTCAAGAGACCCAGTACTTC.